Shown below are 7 T cell receptor beta chains from a single sample sequenced in a study of CD8+ T cells in alopecia areata (dated by TCRdb to 2016 to 2019). The sample's time point, from its label and the paper: about 25 weeks on oral tofacitinib. The meaning of the sample's treatment or condition label: oral pan-JAK inhibitor, 5-10 mg twice daily. The protocol used for the library was the immunoSEQ multiplex PCR assay. To provide template for TCR sequencing, every sample had RNA extracted and reverse transcribed into cDNA. This immuneACCESS table, as held by TCRdb, lists in-frame sequences with V and J called but not all clones. Of the missing ones, under half trace to an unresolved V gene in checked studies; the others have no known cause. The sample table records around 110,000 clones; roughly 89% of these occur just once. The ten largest clones add up to over 20% of the sample. The sequencing used CD8+ T cells sorted from blood, collected at week 24, from a patient treated with tofacitinib. The receptors were gathered from a human donor with alopecia areata.

CDR3 bases: TGTGCCAGCAGTTTAAATAGTCGGGCTCAGCCCCAGCATTTT. This gives the protein CASSLNSRAQPQHF. The chain links TRBV27 to TRBJ1-5; no clear D. CDR1 and CDR2 from the germline V gene are MNHEY and SMNVEV (reference sequence). The CDR3 spans 14 residues. The V and J ends lost 2 bases and 6 bases respectively, with 11 bases between them.

This chain links TRBV5-4 with TRBJ2-5; D not certain. Trimming removed 3 bases at V and 5 bases at J, with 8 bases between. CDR3 size: 12 residues. The germline CDR1 and CDR2 sequences are SGHNT and YYREEE (reference sequence). CDR3 sequence: CASSWTDETQYF. The CDR3 DNA is TGTGCCAGCAGCTGGACCGACGAGACCCAGTACTTC.

The chain has TRBV4-1 and TRBJ2-7, with no clear D. In germline, CDR1 is MGHRA, CDR2 YSYEKL. The CDR3 consists of 13 residues. Trimming shortened V by 4 bases and J by 1 base, and 8 bases separated the two germline ends. This CDR3 is CASSLVGSYEQYF. The CDR3 nucleotides are TGCGCCAGCAGCCTAGTTGGTTCCTACGAGCAGTACTTC.

The V call is TRBV27, the J call TRBJ2-1; no reliable D call. The CDR3 is 12 residues long. Germline CDR1 and CDR2: MNHEY and SMNVEV (reference sequence). Deletions cut 6 bases from V and 7 bases from J, with 10 bases between. CDR3 coding DNA: TGTGCCAGCAGCCTTGACCATAATGAGCAGTTCTTC. Its protein product is CASSLDHNEQFF.

The chain links TRBV10-2 to TRBJ2-7, with D hard to call. Germline V gives CDR1 WSHSY, CDR2 SAAADI. The CDR3 is made up of 11 amino acids. V was clipped by 3 bases and J by 6 bases, with 6 bases between them. The CDR3 DNA follows: TGCGCCAGCAGTGATCTGGCCGAGCAGTACTTC. Translation: CASSDLAEQYF.

This chain connects TRBV27 to TRBJ2-1; D not certain. CDR3 length equals 12 residues. V lost 8 bases to trimming and J lost 7 bases, with 12 bases between them. The V gene's germline CDR1 is MNHEY and CDR2 SMNVEV (reference sequence). CDR3 sequence reads: CASSHPTNEQFF. The CDR3 DNA follows: TGTGCCAGCTCCCACCCGACGAATGAGCAGTTCTTC.

This chain joins TRBV6-1 and TRBJ2-5; 11 positions match TRBD2. The V gene's germline CDR1 is MNHNS and CDR2 SASEGT. V was pared by 6 bases and J by 13 bases, with 16 bases of the junction left unmatched. This CDR3 spans 15 amino acids. In DNA, the CDR3 is TGTGCCAGCAGCGACTCCGGGACTAGCGGTGGGACTTGGTACTTC. Residues: CASSDSGTSGGTWYF.